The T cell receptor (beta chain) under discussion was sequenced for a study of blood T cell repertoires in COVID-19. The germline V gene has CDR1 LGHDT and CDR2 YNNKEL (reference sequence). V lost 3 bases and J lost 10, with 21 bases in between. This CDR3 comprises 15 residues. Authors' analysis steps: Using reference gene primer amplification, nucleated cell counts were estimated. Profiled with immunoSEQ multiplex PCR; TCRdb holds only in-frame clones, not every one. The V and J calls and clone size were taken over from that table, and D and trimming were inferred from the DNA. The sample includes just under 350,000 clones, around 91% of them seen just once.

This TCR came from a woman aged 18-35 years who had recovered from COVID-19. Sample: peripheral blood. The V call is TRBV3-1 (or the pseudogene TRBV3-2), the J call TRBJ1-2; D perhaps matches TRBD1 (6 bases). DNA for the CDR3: TGTGCCAGCAGCCACCCCAAGACAGGCCCATCCTTCTACACCTTC. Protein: CASSHPKTGPSFYTF.